A single sample is the source of the 15 T cell receptor beta chains below, sequenced in a study of cytomegalovirus exposure and HLA in healthy donors. Some clones are missing from TCRdb's copy, which holds only in-frame ones; the method was immunoSEQ multiplex PCR. The sample shows about 170,000 clones, more than 75% of them seen only once. The sample consisted of PBMCs. All receptors derive from a woman under 40 in good health and CMV-seronegative.

The chain is built from TRBV4-2 and TRBJ1-2; TRBD1 agrees at 7 bases. Germline CDR1 is LGHNA and CDR2 is YNFKEQ. This CDR3 contains 15 residues. J gave up 0 bases and V 4 bases, and 5 bases lay outside the gene matches. CDR3: CASSLEGTANYGYTF. The CDR3 coding sequence is TGTGCCAGCAGCCTCGAGGGGACAGCTAACTATGGCTACACCTTC.

V gene TRBV29-1 combines with J gene TRBJ1-2; D is possibly TRBD1 (6 bases). This CDR3 region has 11 residues. Germline CDR1 and CDR2: SQVTM and ANQGSEA. Between the trimmed V and J ends, which lost 5 bases and 3 bases, there was a span of 7 bases. The CDR3 DNA reads as TGCAGCGTTTGGACAGACTATGGCTACACCTTC. Protein product: CSVWTDYGYTF.

The chain links TRBV6-1 to TRBJ2-5; a weak D match, TRBD1 (6 bases). CDR1 is MNHNS and CDR2 is SASEGT in the germline V gene. The CDR3 is 16 amino acids. Trimming pared 4 bases from V and 1 base from J, leaving 16 bases between. This CDR3 is CASSAGQGMVQETQYF. For the CDR3, the DNA is TGTGCCAGCAGTGCGGGTCAGGGGATGGTCCAAGAGACCCAGTACTTC.

The chain uses TRBV29-1 and TRBJ2-5, with D perhaps TRBD2 (5 bases). The length of the CDR3 is 13 residues. Germline CDR1 reads SQVTM; CDR2 reads ANQGSEA. With 8 bases removed from V and 2 bases from J, the gap between germline ends came to 15 bases. The CDR3 DNA is TGCAGCCATCAGGAGGATTTGCAAGAGACCCAGTACTTC. Amino acid sequence: CSHQEDLQETQYF.

J is TRBJ1-4 and V is TRBV5-1; 9 bases are shared with TRBD1. The length of the CDR3 is 15 residues. Trimming removed 0 bases from V and 8 bases from J; junction bases left unmatched: 5. Germline V CDR1 and CDR2: SGHRS, YFSETQ. The CDR3 reads CASSLGWTGDEKLFF. The DNA for the CDR3 is TGCGCCAGCAGCTTGGGTTGGACAGGGGACGAAAAACTGTTTTTT.

The chain combines TRBV19 with TRBJ1-1; 9 positions match TRBD1. Germline V gene data show CDR1 as LNHDA and CDR2 as SQIVND (reference sequence). The CDR3 length is 15 residues. V shed 5 bases, J shed 6 bases, and the junction held 10 bases outside the gene matches. DNA of the CDR3: TGTGCCAGTAGTTCTTACCCCGGGACAGGGTCTGAAGCTTTCTTT. This translates into CASSSYPGTGSEAFF.

V gene TRBV14 combines with J gene TRBJ2-5, with D tentatively TRBD1 (6 bases). The CDR3 contains 14 residues. The ends were cut back, 4 bases at V and 2 bases at J, with 11 bases in the middle. Germline CDR1 reads SGHDN; CDR2 reads FVKESK. The CDR3 region has the DNA TGTGCCAGCAGCCTGTGGACAGCGCAAGAGACCCAGTACTTC. Protein: CASSLWTAQETQYF. The whole variable domain, filled in from reference TRBV14 and TRBJ2-5, reads EAGVTQFPSHSVIEKGQTVTLRCDPISGHDNLYWYRRVMGKEIKFLLHFVKESKQDESGMPNNRFLAERTGGTYSTLKVQPAELEDSGVYFCASSLWTAQETQYFGPGTRLLVL.

V usage is TRBV27 and J usage is TRBJ2-3, with TRBD1 identical over 7 bases. This CDR3 contains 15 residues. CDR1 and CDR2 (germline): MNHEY, SMNVEV (reference sequence). J was trimmed by 0 bases and V by 5 bases; bases with no gene match: 5. The CDR3 sequence is CASSPDRVSTDTQYF. CDR3 sequence (DNA): TGTGCCAGCAGTCCCGACAGGGTTAGCACAGATACGCAGTATTTT.

The V and J genes are TRBV6-5 and TRBJ2-5; a possible D gene is TRBD2 (5 bases). CDR3 length: 13 residues. Germline CDR1 is MNHEY and CDR2 is SVGAGI. V shed 3 bases and J shed 5 bases, with 10 bases lying between them. The CDR3 protein is CASSYLGMETQYF. DNA for the CDR3: TGTGCCAGCAGTTATCTCGGGATGGAGACCCAGTACTTC.

The V call is TRBV7-9, the J call TRBJ2-1; 10 bases match TRBD1. The CDR3 is made up of 17 amino acids. V gave up 4 bases and J gave up 8 bases; unmatched junction bases: 14. The germline V gene has CDR1 SEHNR and CDR2 FQNEAQ (reference sequence). The CDR3 loop is CASSYGPGQGGSDEQFF. The CDR3 DNA is TGTGCCAGCAGCTACGGCCCTGGACAGGGGGGCAGCGATGAGCAGTTCTTC.

The V gene is TRBV6-1, the J gene TRBJ1-6, with D perhaps matching TRBD1 (6 bases). V dropped 11 bases and J dropped 9 bases, with 14 bases sitting between them. The CDR3 has 12 amino acids. Germline lookup yields CDR1 MNHNS and CDR2 SASEGT. CDR3 sequence: CASQGFGSPLHF. For the CDR3, the DNA is TGTGCCTCACAGGGATTTGGTTCACCCCTCCACTTT.

The J gene is TRBJ2-5, the V gene TRBV6-1; a possible D gene is TRBD2 (6 bases). V was pared by 3 bases and J by 5 bases, with 13 bases between. The CDR3 has 14 amino acids. Germline lookup yields CDR1 MNHNS and CDR2 SASEGT. As DNA, the CDR3 is TGTGCCAGCAGTGACGGGGGATCCGACGAGACCCAGTACTTC. The encoded protein is CASSDGGSDETQYF.

J is TRBJ2-2 and V is TRBV5-6, with 9 nucleotides matching TRBD1. CDR3 length: 16 amino acids. Germline CDR1 is SGHDT and CDR2 is YYEEEE. V was pared by 3 bases and J by 1 base, with 4 bases of the junction left unmatched. CDR3 in amino acids: CASSSWDRVNTGELFF. The DNA for the CDR3 is TGTGCCAGCAGCTCTTGGGACAGGGTGAACACCGGGGAGCTGTTTTTT. Using reference TRBV5-6 and TRBJ2-2 for the parts outside the CDR3, the full variable domain is DAGVTQSPTHLIKTRGQQVTLRCSPKSGHDTVSWYQQALGQGPQFIFQYYEEEERQRGNFPDRFSGHQFPNYSSELNVNALLLGDSALYLCASSSWDRVNTGELFFGEGSRLTVL.

V usage is TRBV10-2 and J usage is TRBJ2-1; D remains unclear. V lost 0 bases to trimming and J lost 9 bases, with 6 bases between them. CDR3 length equals 12 residues. In germline, CDR1 is WSHSY, CDR2 SAAADI. CDR3: CASSESVSEQFF. The CDR3 nucleotides are TGCGCCAGCAGTGAGTCGGTGAGTGAGCAGTTCTTC.

The V gene is TRBV2, the J gene TRBJ1-4; TRBD1 agrees at 9 bases. V gave up 5 bases and J gave up 4 bases; unmatched junction bases: 5. Per the germline V gene, CDR1 is SNHLY and CDR2 is FYNNEI. This CDR3 is built from 15 residues. This chain's CDR3 is CASSPPGQGNEKLFF. CDR3 nucleotides: TGTGCCAGCAGTCCTCCGGGACAGGGTAATGAAAAACTGTTTTTT.